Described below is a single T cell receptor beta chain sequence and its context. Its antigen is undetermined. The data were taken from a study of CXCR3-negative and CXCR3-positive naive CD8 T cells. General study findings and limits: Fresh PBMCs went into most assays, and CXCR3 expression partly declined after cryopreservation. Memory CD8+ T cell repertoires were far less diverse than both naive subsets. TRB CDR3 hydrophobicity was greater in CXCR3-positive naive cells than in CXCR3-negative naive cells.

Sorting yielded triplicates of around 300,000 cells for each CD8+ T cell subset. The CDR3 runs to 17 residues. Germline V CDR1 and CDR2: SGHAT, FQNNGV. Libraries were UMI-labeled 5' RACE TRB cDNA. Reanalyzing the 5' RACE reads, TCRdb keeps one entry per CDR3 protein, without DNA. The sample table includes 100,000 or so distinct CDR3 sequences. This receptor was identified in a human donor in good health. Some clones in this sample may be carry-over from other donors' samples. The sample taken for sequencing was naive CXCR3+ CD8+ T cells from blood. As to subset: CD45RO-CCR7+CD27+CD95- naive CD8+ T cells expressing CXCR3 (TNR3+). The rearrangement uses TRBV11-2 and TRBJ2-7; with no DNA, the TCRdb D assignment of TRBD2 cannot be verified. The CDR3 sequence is CASSLIPGLAASYEQYF.